One sample yielded the 21 T cell receptor beta chains listed below, sequenced in a study of blood T cell repertoires in COVID-19. Some clones are missing from TCRdb's copy, which holds only in-frame ones; the method was immunoSEQ multiplex PCR. The table records more than 300,000 clones, 85% to 90% of them present only once. Sequencing was carried out using PBMCs or T cells enriched from blood (not recorded which). These receptors came from a woman aged 18-29 years who had recovered from COVID-19.

The chain employs TRBV11-2 and TRBJ1-2; 9 bases match TRBD1. The trim removed 5 bases at V and 4 bases at J, leaving 2 bases unmatched. Germline CDR1 is SGHAT and CDR2 is FQNNGV. The CDR3 has 13 residues. In DNA form, the CDR3 reads TGTGCCAGCAGCATGACAGGGGGCTATGGCTACACCTTC. Translated: CASSMTGGYGYTF.

The rearrangement uses TRBV9 and TRBJ2-1; 10 bases align to TRBD2. CDR1 SGDLS and CDR2 YYNGEE come from the germline V gene. V trimming: 0 bases; J trimming: 0 bases; junction bases outside the gene matches: 12. This CDR3 region has 20 residues. The CDR3 spells CASSVAGLAGAVSSYNEQFF. CDR3 coding DNA: TGTGCCAGCAGCGTAGCTGGCCTAGCGGGGGCAGTAAGCTCCTACAATGAGCAGTTCTTC.

The count of this clone is one. CDR3 sequence reads: CAIAPGEDEQFF. CDR3 DNA: TGTGCCATCGCCCCAGGGGAAGATGAGCAGTTCTTC. The V call is TRBV6-5, the J call TRBJ2-1; weak D call: TRBD1 (6 bases). V lost 10 bases, J lost 8 bases, and 15 bases lay in between. The CDR3 covers 12 residues. The germline CDR1 and CDR2 sequences are MNHEY and SVGAGI.

This clone came up once. CDR3 in amino acids: CASSYPTMDRNTEAFF. CDR3 in DNA: TGTGCCAGCAGTTACCCTACCATGGACAGGAACACTGAAGCTTTCTTT. V usage is TRBV6-5 and J usage is TRBJ1-1; maybe TRBD1 (6 bases). CDR3 size: 16 residues. V lost 2 bases and J lost 1, with 14 bases in between. Germline V gene lookup returns CDR1 MNHEY and CDR2 SVGAGI.

This chain connects TRBV10-3 to TRBJ1-1; 8 bases are shared with TRBD1. From germline, CDR1 is ENHRY and CDR2 SYGVKD. J gave up 5 bases and V 4 bases, and 6 bases lay outside the gene matches. The CDR3 totals 14 residues. Here the CDR3 DNA reads TGTGCCATCAGTGCCGCACAGGGGGTAACTGAAGCTTTCTTT. Amino acid sequence: CAISAAQGVTEAFF.

The rearrangement uses TRBV5-6 and TRBJ1-1; no clear D gene. CDR3 length: 13 amino acids. The V gene's germline CDR1 is SGHDT and CDR2 YYEEEE. V lost 2 bases and J 3 bases, leaving 8 bases between the germline ends. The CDR3 sequence: CASSFVQYTEAFF. CDR3 nucleotides: TGTGCCAGCAGCTTCGTCCAGTACACTGAAGCTTTCTTT.

The sample holds one count of this clone. The rearrangement joins TRBV7-2 to TRBJ2-3, with a weak D call TRBD2 (6 bases). Trimming took off 0 bases at V and 6 bases at J, with 7 bases between the two ends. Germline V gives CDR1 SGHTA, CDR2 FQGNSA. This CDR3 is 13 amino acids long. The CDR3 region has the DNA TGTGCCAGCAGCTTAGCGGCGGGGGATACGCAGTATTTT. Translation gives CASSLAAGDTQYF.

This clone showed up just once. This chain joins TRBV12-3 or TRBV12-4 and TRBJ1-2; 7 nucleotides line up with TRBD1. This CDR3 region has 10 residues. J was trimmed by 9 bases and V by 7 bases; bases with no gene match: 2. CDR3 DNA sequence: TGTGCCAGCAAGGGGGCGAGCTACACCTTC. It is translated as CASKGASYTF.

The J gene is TRBJ1-1, the V gene TRBV7-3; no reliable D call. The CDR3 is 15 amino acids. CDR1 is SGHTA and CDR2 is FQGTGA in the germline V gene. V was shortened by 5 bases and J by 5 bases, with 18 bases between the two germline ends. The CDR3 protein is CASSLHPDPGTEAFF. Here the CDR3 DNA reads TGTGCCAGCAGCCTCCACCCAGACCCCGGGACTGAAGCTTTCTTT.

CDR3 in amino acids: CASTLQGRGFEDEKLFF. The CDR3 bases are TGTGCCAGCACCCTACAGGGGCGAGGGTTTGAGGATGAAAAACTGTTTTTT. J is TRBJ1-4 and V is TRBV28; 7 bases agree with TRBD1. V gave up 7 bases and J gave up 6 bases; unmatched junction bases: 17. CDR1 is MDHEN and CDR2 is SYDVKM in the germline V gene. This CDR3 has 17 amino acids.

V is TRBV27 and J is TRBJ1-6; unclear D gene. The V gene lost 8 bases and the J gene lost 1 base, with 9 bases spanning the gap. The CDR3 consists of 14 residues. Germline CDR1 MNHEY, CDR2 SMNVEV (reference sequence). The CDR3 bases are TGTGCCAGCCACGGTGGTTCCTATAATTCACCCCTCCACTTT. This gives the protein CASHGGSYNSPLHF.

The genes are TRBV10-3 and TRBJ1-6, with 7 bases matching TRBD1. The V gene end was trimmed by 2 bases and the J gene end by 6 bases; junction bases not matched to a gene: 7. This CDR3 contains 16 residues. Germline-derived CDR1 and CDR2 are ENHRY and SYGVKD. DNA for the CDR3: TGTGCCATCAGTGAGAGCCCAGGGGGTACTAATTCACCCCTCCACTTT. Translation: CAISESPGGTNSPLHF.

CDR3 sequence (DNA): TGTGCCAGCAGCCAAGAGGACAGTTTCTCCTACGAGCAGTACTTC. Its translation is CASSQEDSFSYEQYF. The chain combines TRBV4-2 with TRBJ2-7; tentative D call: TRBD1 (6 bases). Per germline, CDR1 LGHNA and CDR2 YNFKEQ. Trimming shortened V by 0 bases and J by 0 bases, and 9 bases separated the two germline ends. The CDR3 contains 15 residues.

This clone was found a few times. The J gene is TRBJ2-7, the V gene TRBV28; a possible D gene is TRBD1 (6 bases). CDR1 and CDR2 (germline): MDHEN, SYDVKM. V was trimmed by 6 bases and J by 3 bases, leaving 18 bases between them. This CDR3 comprises 15 residues. CDR3 protein: CASSPSVRDIYEQYF. CDR3 DNA sequence: TGTGCCAGCAGCCCTTCAGTTCGGGACATCTACGAGCAGTACTTC. The variable domain in full, completed from reference TRBV28 and TRBJ2-7, reads DVKVTQSSRYLVKRTGEKVFLECVQDMDHENMFWYRQDPGLGLRLIYFSYDVKMKEKGDIPEGYSVSREKKERFSLILESASTNQTSMYLCASSPSVRDIYEQYFGPGTRLTVT.

This clone has a single count. The V call is TRBV18, the J call TRBJ1-4; 9 bases fit TRBD1. J gave up 0 bases and V 5 bases, and 13 bases lay outside the gene matches. CDR3 length: 19 residues. Per germline, CDR1 KGHSH and CDR2 LQKENI. CDR3 residues: CASSAARTGDAATNEKLFF. CDR3 sequence (DNA): TGTGCCAGCTCAGCCGCCCGGACAGGGGATGCTGCAACTAATGAAAAACTGTTTTTT. Filled out from reference TRBV18 and TRBJ1-4, the complete variable domain reads NAGVMQNPRHLVRRRGQEARLRCSPMKGHSHVYWYRQLPEEGLKFMVYLQKENIIDESGMPKERFSAEFPKEGPSILRIQQVVRGDSAAYFCASSAARTGDAATNEKLFFGSGTQLSVL.

The chain combines TRBV28 with TRBJ2-3; D gene uncertain. The germline gives CDR1 MDHEN, CDR2 SYDVKM. This CDR3 spans 14 amino acids. V was pared by 4 bases and J by 0 bases, with 8 bases between. The CDR3 DNA is TGTGCCAGCAGTTGGCAGAAAAGCACAGATACGCAGTATTTT. Its protein product is CASSWQKSTDTQYF.

The chain has TRBV12-5 and TRBJ2-5, with D hard to call. Germline CDR1 LGHNT, CDR2 FRNRAP. Trimming pared 0 bases from V and 4 bases from J, leaving 9 bases between. The CDR3 length is 14 residues. The CDR3 bases are TGTGCTAGTGGTTTGGTACTCGGCGGAGAGACCCAGTACTTC. Translation: CASGLVLGGETQYF. Using reference TRBV12-5 and TRBJ2-5 for the parts outside the CDR3, the full variable domain is DARVTQTPRHKVTEMGQEVTMRCQPILGHNTVFWYRQTMMQGLELLAYFRNRAPLDDSGMPKDRFSAEMPDATLATLKIQPSEPRDSAVYFCASGLVLGGETQYFGPGTRLLVL.

The genes are TRBV15 and TRBJ1-6; 8 bases map to TRBD1. The germline V gene has CDR1 LNHNV and CDR2 YYDKDF (reference sequence). This CDR3 region has 15 residues. V shed 8 bases and J 5 bases; nucleotides not matched to a gene: 8. This CDR3 is CATSTGDPNNSPLHF. The CDR3 DNA reads TGTGCCACCTCGACAGGGGATCCCAATAATTCACCCCTCCACTTT.

J is TRBJ2-7 and V is TRBV7-9, with 10 bases matching TRBD1. Per germline, CDR1 SEHNR and CDR2 FQNEAQ (reference sequence). V shed 2 bases, J shed 2 bases, and the junction held 3 bases outside the gene matches. The CDR3 is 15 amino acids. The CDR3 DNA sequence: TGTGCCAGCAGCTTAACCGGGACAGGGGCCTACGAGCAGTACTTC. Its translation is CASSLTGTGAYEQYF.

The chain carries TRBV11-2 and TRBJ2-5; TRBD2 matches 8 bases. Losses at the gene ends were 5 bases for V and 3 bases for J; bases not matched to a gene: 14. CDR3 length: 17 residues. The germline CDR1 and CDR2 sequences are SGHAT and FQNNGV. The chain's CDR3 is CASSKHRLRGGEETQYF. The CDR3 nucleotides are TGTGCCAGCAGCAAGCACCGTCTACGGGGGGGGGAAGAGACCCAGTACTTC. Using reference TRBV11-2 and TRBJ2-5 for the parts outside the CDR3, the full variable domain is EAGVAQSPRYKIIEKRQSVAFWCNPISGHATLYWYQQILGQGPKLLIQFQNNGVVDDSQLPKDRFSAERLKGVDSTLKIQPAKLEDSAVYLCASSKHRLRGGEETQYFGPGTRLLVL.

The DNA for the CDR3 is TGCAGCGTTGCGACAGGGGACGGGGAGCTGTTTTTT. Its protein product is CSVATGDGELFF. This rearrangement joins TRBV29-1 to TRBJ2-2, with 8 bases lining up with TRBD1. V shed 4 bases, J shed 7 bases, and the junction held 2 bases outside the gene matches. Germline V gene data show CDR1 as SQVTM and CDR2 as ANQGSEA. CDR3 length equals 12 residues.